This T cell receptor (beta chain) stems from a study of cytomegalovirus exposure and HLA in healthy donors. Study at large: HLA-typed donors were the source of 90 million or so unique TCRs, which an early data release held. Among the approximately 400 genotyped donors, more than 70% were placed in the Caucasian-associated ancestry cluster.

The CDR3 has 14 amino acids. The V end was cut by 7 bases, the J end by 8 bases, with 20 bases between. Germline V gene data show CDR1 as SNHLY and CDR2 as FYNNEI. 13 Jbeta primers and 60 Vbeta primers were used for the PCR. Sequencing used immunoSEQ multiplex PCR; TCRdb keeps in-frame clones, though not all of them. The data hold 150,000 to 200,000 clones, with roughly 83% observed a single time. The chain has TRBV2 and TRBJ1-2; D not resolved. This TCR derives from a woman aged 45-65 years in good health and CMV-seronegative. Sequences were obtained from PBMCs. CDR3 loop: CASTSTGSQRGYTF. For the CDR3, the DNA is TGTGCCAGCACCTCAACGGGGTCACAACGCGGCTACACCTTC.